The 29 T cell receptor beta chains listed next were all sequenced from one sample in a study of T cell responses to AZD1222 COVID-19 vaccine. Assay: immunoSEQ multiplex PCR; the TCRdb copy retains only in-frame clones and omits some. The sample has around 70,000 clones, around 79% seen once. The material sequenced was peripheral blood, taken on day 0 of MenACWY control vaccination. The source of these receptors is an adult in good health.

The chain is built from TRBV30 and TRBJ2-7; D is ambiguous. The CDR3 is 15 amino acids. V shed 2 bases and J shed 3 bases, with 17 bases lying between them. Per germline, CDR1 GTSNPN and CDR2 SVGIG (reference sequence). CDR3 coding DNA: TGTGCCTGGAGTCCCTATTTTGGGGTCGACTACGAGCAGTACTTC. Its translation: CAWSPYFGVDYEQYF.

The gene calls are TRBV13 and TRBJ2-3; D remains ambiguous. V shed 7 bases and J shed 0 bases, with 14 bases lying between them. This CDR3 spans 15 amino acids. The germline CDR1 and CDR2 sequences are PRHDT and FYEKMQ (reference sequence). The DNA of the CDR3 is TGTGCCAGCACCCTAAGACCGGAAAGCACAGATACGCAGTATTTT. Its translation: CASTLRPESTDTQYF.

The chain combines TRBV5-6 with TRBJ1-3; D is unclear. The CDR3 spans 14 residues. Per germline, CDR1 SGHDT and CDR2 YYEEEE. Trimming stripped 0 bases from V and 1 base from J, with 5 bases between. This chain's CDR3 is CASSLGPSGNTIYF. The CDR3 nucleotides read TGTGCCAGCAGCTTGGGACCTTCTGGAAACACCATATATTTT.

This clone has more than one count but fewer than ten. This rearrangement joins TRBV4-3 to TRBJ2-1, with TRBD2 matching 14 bases. The trim removed 4 bases at V and 3 bases at J, leaving 2 bases unmatched. The CDR3 is made up of 16 amino acids. Per germline, CDR1 LGHNA and CDR2 YSLEER. CDR3 sequence: CASSRTSGGFYNEQFF. The CDR3 region has the DNA TGCGCCAGCAGCCGGACTAGCGGGGGGTTCTACAATGAGCAGTTCTTC.

V is TRBV28 and J is TRBJ2-7; D might be TRBD2 (6 bases). The CDR3 is made up of 14 amino acids. The V gene lost 4 bases and the J gene lost 6 bases, with 16 bases spanning the gap. Germline V gives CDR1 MDHEN, CDR2 SYDVKM. The CDR3 bases are TGTGCCAGCAGTTATGGGACTTCTAGGAGCGAGCAGTACTTC. Translated, it gives CASSYGTSRSEQYF.

This clone was observed a handful of times. This sequence joins TRBV28 and TRBJ1-4; the D is unclear. Between the trimmed V and J ends, which lost 5 bases and 6 bases, there was a span of 13 bases. The CDR3 has 14 residues. Germline V gene lookup returns CDR1 MDHEN and CDR2 SYDVKM. CDR3 protein: CASSTNGFYEKLFF. The CDR3 DNA reads TGTGCCAGCAGTACAAATGGGTTTTATGAAAAACTGTTTTTT.

The rearrangement links TRBV5-4 to TRBJ1-1; D gene ambiguous. CDR3 length: 13 amino acids. V lost 0 bases and J 6 bases, leaving 9 bases between the germline ends. Germline assignment: CDR1 SGHNT and CDR2 YYREEE (reference sequence). For the CDR3, the DNA is TGTGCCAGCAGCTTGGGCGGGGAGGCTGAAGCTTTCTTT. This codes for CASSLGGEAEAFF. The entire variable domain, with the rest obtained from reference TRBV5-4 and TRBJ1-1, is as follows: ETGVTQSPTHLIKTRGQQVTLRCSSQSGHNTVSWYQQALGQGPQFIFQYYREEENGRGNFPPRFSGLQFPNYSSELNVNALELDDSALYLCASSLGGEAEAFFGQGTRLTVV.

The chain uses TRBV19 and TRBJ2-1; D is uncertain. Germline CDR1 is LNHDA and CDR2 is SQIVND (reference sequence). Trimming stripped 3 bases from V and 0 bases from J, with 18 bases between. CDR3 size: 18 residues. CDR3 in DNA: TGTGCCAGTAGTATGAGGCTGATCGGCAGAAGCTCCTACAATGAGCAGTTCTTC. Encoded protein: CASSMRLIGRSSYNEQFF.

This chain links TRBV29-1 with TRBJ1-1, with D unclear. From germline, CDR1 is SQVTM and CDR2 ANQGSEA. The CDR3 totals 12 residues. Trimming shortened V by 4 bases and J by 1 base, and 7 bases separated the two germline ends. CDR3 DNA: TGCAGCGTTGGGAAGGGGAACACTGAAGCTTTCTTT. As protein: CSVGKGNTEAFF.

This clone was seen a few times. The V call is TRBV27, the J call TRBJ2-1, with 12 positions matching TRBD2. There are 16 residues in the CDR3. With 7 bases clipped from V and 8 bases from J, the junction kept 12 bases outside the gene matches. Germline V gene lookup returns CDR1 MNHEY and CDR2 SMNVEV (reference sequence). CDR3 residues: CASTPVGLAGWDEQFF. CDR3 coding DNA: TGTGCCAGCACCCCGGTAGGACTAGCGGGGTGGGATGAGCAGTTCTTC.

The CDR3 DNA follows: TGTGCCAGCAGCCGGGCAGGGTCCAATGAGCAGTTCTTC. It encodes CASSRAGSNEQFF. V usage is TRBV28 and J usage is TRBJ2-1, with D perhaps TRBD1 (5 bases). Germline V gene data show CDR1 as MDHEN and CDR2 as SYDVKM. This CDR3 has 13 amino acids. Trimming removed 6 bases at V and 6 bases at J, with 12 bases between.

The table lists this clone with a few counts. This chain joins TRBV2 and TRBJ2-2; D not resolved. The CDR3 totals 15 residues. V shed 4 bases and J shed 5 bases, with 14 bases lying between them. Germline CDR1 and CDR2: SNHLY and FYNNEI. CDR3 amino acids: CASSVVPGLTGELFF. For the CDR3, the DNA is TGTGCCAGCAGTGTGGTACCAGGTTTGACCGGGGAGCTGTTTTTT.

The chain links TRBV7-2 to TRBJ1-5; TRBD1 might be the D (5 bases). Trimming took off 2 bases at V and 7 bases at J, with 12 bases between the two ends. The germline CDR1 and CDR2 sequences are SGHTA and FQGNSA. This CDR3 comprises 14 residues. The CDR3 is CASSLIGAGQPQHF. CDR3 DNA: TGTGCCAGCAGCTTAATAGGGGCGGGCCAGCCCCAGCATTTT.

The CDR3 region is CASSPVGAFEQYF. In nucleotides, the CDR3 is TGTGCCAGCAGCCCCGTTGGTGCGTTCGAGCAGTACTTC. This sequence joins TRBV7-9 and TRBJ2-7; no clear D gene. Trimming removed 5 bases from V and 6 bases from J, with 14 bases in between. Germline CDR1 is SEHNR and CDR2 is FQNEAQ (reference sequence). This CDR3 has 13 amino acids.

The chain recombines TRBV11-2 with TRBJ1-6, with 8 nucleotides matching TRBD1. The germline V gene encodes CDR1 SGHAT and CDR2 FQNNGV. The CDR3 consists of 16 residues. The V gene end was trimmed by 1 base and the J gene end by 10 bases; junction bases not matched to a gene: 9. The CDR3 spells CASSLAVTGGVSPLHF. The CDR3 region has the DNA TGTGCCAGCAGCTTAGCAGTAACAGGGGGAGTATCACCCCTCCACTTT.

The rearrangement uses TRBV4-1 and TRBJ1-1; D is ambiguous. CDR1 is MGHRA, CDR2 YSYEKL, per germline. The CDR3 covers 16 residues. V was pared by 4 bases and J by 6 bases, with 21 bases between. This CDR3 reads CASSPTLTRAVAEAFF. The CDR3 bases are TGCGCCAGCAGCCCTACCTTGACTAGGGCGGTCGCTGAAGCTTTCTTT.

This clone was seen once. V is TRBV11-2 and J is TRBJ1-1, with TRBD1 matching over 7 bases. Per the germline V gene, CDR1 is SGHAT and CDR2 is FQNNGV. The V and J ends lost 5 bases and 1 base, in that order; junction bases with no gene match: 4. The CDR3 length is 14 residues. This CDR3 is CASSPRDRNTEAFF. DNA for the CDR3: TGTGCCAGCAGCCCCCGGGACAGGAACACTGAAGCTTTCTTT.

The chain carries TRBV2 and TRBJ1-3; TRBD1 matches 9 bases. The germline V gene has CDR1 SNHLY and CDR2 FYNNEI. The CDR3 totals 16 residues. Trimming cost V 6 bases and J 0 bases; bases outside gene matches: 6. CDR3 sequence: CASRGGQGLSGNTIYF. The CDR3, as DNA: TGTGCCAGCAGGGGGGGACAGGGCCTCTCTGGAAACACCATATATTTT.

This clone was seen a single time. The gene calls are TRBV19 and TRBJ1-5; D is unclear. This CDR3 contains 15 residues. Germline V gene data show CDR1 as LNHDA and CDR2 as SQIVND (reference sequence). V lost 3 bases and J 1 base, leaving 10 bases between the germline ends. CDR3 in amino acids: CASSMGYGSNQPQHF. In DNA, the CDR3 is TGTGCCAGTAGTATGGGGTACGGCAGCAATCAGCCCCAGCATTTT.

V and J are TRBV4-1 and TRBJ2-5, with D perhaps given as TRBD1 or TRBD2 (6 bases each). Germline values: CDR1 MGHRA, CDR2 YSYEKL. V was cut by 0 bases and J by 2 bases, with 13 bases left in between. The CDR3 runs to 16 residues. CDR3: CASSQDLGGGQETQYF. The CDR3, as DNA: TGCGCCAGCAGCCAAGACTTAGGAGGGGGGCAAGAGACCCAGTACTTC.

V and J are TRBV28 and TRBJ2-2, with 9 bases lining up with TRBD2. J lost 5 bases, V lost 3 bases, and 4 bases had no gene match. CDR1 is MDHEN, CDR2 SYDVKM, per germline. The CDR3 totals 15 residues. The chain's CDR3 is CASSFKREVTGELFF. CDR3 in DNA: TGTGCCAGCAGTTTTAAGCGGGAGGTAACCGGGGAGCTGTTTTTT.

This sequence joins TRBV6-5 and TRBJ2-7; TRBD2 aligns across 9 bases. V dropped 4 bases and J dropped 3; count of bases not matched to a gene: 4. The length of the CDR3 is 14 residues. CDR1 is MNHEY and CDR2 is SVGAGI in the germline V gene. The CDR3 loop is CASSLAGAGYEQYF. In DNA, the CDR3 is TGTGCCAGCAGTTTAGCGGGGGCTGGCTACGAGCAGTACTTC.

This clone was seen a handful of times. The J gene is TRBJ2-5, the V gene TRBV6-5; D may be TRBD1 (5 bases). Germline loops: CDR1 MNHEY, CDR2 SVGAGI. The CDR3 sequence is 13 residues long. V shed 6 bases and J shed 0 bases, with 8 bases lying between them. Here the CDR3 reads CASSPGYQETQYF. The CDR3 DNA sequence: TGTGCCAGCAGCCCAGGGTACCAAGAGACCCAGTACTTC.

V and J are TRBV15 and TRBJ2-2; D not certain. The CDR3 is 17 amino acids. Germline CDR1 and CDR2: LNHNV and YYDKDF (reference sequence). The ends were cut back, 3 bases at V and 0 bases at J, with 14 bases in the middle. The CDR3 DNA follows: TGTGCCACCAGCAGTCCCTACAGAGTTGCGAACACCGGGGAGCTGTTTTTT. Protein sequence: CATSSPYRVANTGELFF. The variable domain in full, completed from reference TRBV15 and TRBJ2-2, reads DAMVIQNPRYQVTQFGKPVTLSCSQTLNHNVMYWYQQKSSQAPKLLFHYYDKDFNNEADTPDNFQSRRPNTSFCFLDIRSPGLGDTAMYLCATSSPYRVANTGELFFGEGSRLTVL.

V gene TRBV11-2 combines with J gene TRBJ2-7; unclear D gene. This CDR3 is 14 amino acids long. Germline-derived CDR1 and CDR2 are SGHAT and FQNNGV. V gave up 1 base and J gave up 7 bases, with 14 bases separating them. CDR3 coding DNA: TGTGCCAGCAGCTTAGCTCGATCCTACGATGAGCAGTACTTC. Translating it yields CASSLARSYDEQYF. Supplemented by reference TRBV11-2 and TRBJ2-7, the full variable domain reads EAGVAQSPRYKIIEKRQSVAFWCNPISGHATLYWYQQILGQGPKLLIQFQNNGVVDDSQLPKDRFSAERLKGVDSTLKIQPAKLEDSAVYLCASSLARSYDEQYFGPGTRLTVT.

This clone was observed a few times. The chain combines TRBV29-1 with TRBJ2-7, with 7 bases lining up with TRBD1. Trimming took 7 bases from V and 5 from J; bases not matched to a gene: 17. The CDR3 contains 15 residues. CDR1 and CDR2 from the germline V gene are SQVTM and ANQGSEA. CDR3 bases: TGCAGCGACCCCCCCACCGGGACAGCCCAGCACGAGCAGTACTTC. Its translation: CSDPPTGTAQHEQYF.

This clone was recorded a few times. The chain has TRBV19 and TRBJ1-5, with 7 bases lining up with TRBD1. The CDR3 has 15 amino acids. V gave up 1 base and J gave up 9 bases; unmatched junction bases: 9. CDR1 is LNHDA, CDR2 SQIVND, per germline (reference sequence). The CDR3, as DNA: TGTGCCAGTAGTATAGGACAGGGCGCGGCCGGGCCCCAGCATTTT. Amino acid sequence: CASSIGQGAAGPQHF.

The chain uses TRBV3-1 (or the pseudogene TRBV3-2) and TRBJ1-1, with D perhaps TRBD1 (6 bases). The CDR3 contains 14 residues. CDR1 LGHDT and CDR2 YNNKEL come from the germline V gene (reference sequence). V was shortened by 7 bases and J by 6 bases, with 18 bases between the two germline ends. CDR3 sequence reads: CASTQGRGRSEAFF. The CDR3 DNA follows: TGTGCCAGCACCCAGGGCAGGGGTAGATCTGAAGCTTTCTTT.

The genes are TRBV28 and TRBJ1-2; possibly TRBD1 for D (6 bases). Germline CDR1 reads MDHEN; CDR2 reads SYDVKM. This CDR3 comprises 14 residues. Trimming stripped 5 bases from V and 4 bases from J, with 14 bases between. CDR3 in amino acids: CASSPGALIYGYTF. DNA of the CDR3: TGTGCCAGCAGTCCGGGGGCCTTAATCTATGGCTACACCTTC.